These 21 T cell receptor beta chains were all obtained from the same sample, sequenced in a study of spatial heterogeneity in lung cancer. Specified time point: sample taken at primary tumor resection. The input material, whole RNA from tumor, nontumor lung or frozen PBMC, was sequenced unsorted. TCRdb recomputed calls from the 5' RACE reads with MiXCR, one row per CDR3 protein. The table records 13,000 to 15,000 distinct CDR3 sequences, 10% to 12% of them present only once. The sample was PBMCs, taken at surgery. These receptors all stem from a female donor with early-stage non-small cell lung cancer.

The CDR3: CASSPLDSSYEQYF. In DNA form, the CDR3 reads TGTGCCAGCTCACCGCTTGACAGCTCCTACGAGCAGTACTTC. The V call is TRBV18, the J call TRBJ2-7; D is perhaps TRBD1 (5 bases). Trimming removed 3 bases at V and 0 bases at J, with 9 bases between. The CDR3 totals 14 residues. Germline lookup yields CDR1 KGHSH and CDR2 LQKENI.

The chain recombines TRBV25-1 with TRBJ1-5; possible D gene TRBD1, 5 bases. Germline assignment: CDR1 MGHDK and CDR2 SYGVNS. Trimming shortened V by 4 bases and J by 1 base, and 11 bases separated the two germline ends. The CDR3 consists of 15 residues. The CDR3 spells CASSGGHLSNQPQHF. As DNA, the CDR3 is TGTGCCAGCAGTGGCGGACACTTAAGCAATCAGCCCCAGCATTTT.

The chain combines TRBV5-5 with TRBJ1-3; 8 bases align to TRBD1. Germline lookup yields CDR1 SGHKS and CDR2 YYEKEE (reference sequence). The CDR3 consists of 16 residues. V lost 4 bases and J lost 3; bases outside the gene matches: 9. The CDR3 DNA is TGTGCCAGCAGCCCTATCGCCGGGACAGGTGGAAACACCATATATTTT. It codes for CASSPIAGTGGNTIYF.

This clonotype occurred many times. The genes are TRBV29-1 and TRBJ2-7; 10 nucleotides line up with TRBD1. The ends lost 2 bases at V and 3 bases at J; junction bases unmatched: 10. CDR3 length: 16 residues. CDR1 is SQVTM, CDR2 ANQGSEA, per germline. Here the CDR3 reads CSVEIPPGQGFYEQYF. As DNA, the CDR3 is TGCAGCGTTGAAATCCCTCCGGGACAGGGGTTCTACGAGCAGTACTTC.

By frequency in the sample, this clonotype is large. The chain carries TRBV27 and TRBJ1-4, with 7 positions matching TRBD1. Looked up from germline, CDR1 is MNHEY and CDR2 is SMNVEV (reference sequence). This CDR3 region has 15 residues. V trimming: 3 bases; J trimming: 7 bases; junction bases outside the gene matches: 8. DNA for the CDR3: TGTGCCAGCAGTTTGACAGGGCTTGGAGGTGAAAAACTGTTTTTT. It codes for CASSLTGLGGEKLFF.

This clonotype was counted at least ten times. The rearrangement joins TRBV7-9 to TRBJ2-3; either TRBD1 or TRBD2 may supply D (5 bases each). Deletions cut 4 bases from V and 5 bases from J, with 13 bases between. CDR1 and CDR2 (germline): SEHNR, FQNEAQ (reference sequence). The CDR3 extends over 14 amino acids. CDR3 region: CASSSGHREDTQYF. DNA of the CDR3: TGTGCCAGCAGCTCGGGGCACAGAGAAGATACGCAGTATTTT.

This clonotype occurred many times. V is TRBV7-2 and J is TRBJ2-3; D is unresolved. The germline gives CDR1 SGHTA, CDR2 FQGNSA. V lost 2 bases and J 4 bases, leaving 10 bases between the germline ends. The CDR3 is made up of 14 amino acids. Here the CDR3 DNA reads TGTGCCAGCAGCTTATTGGGGTTTGCAGATACGCAGTATTTT. Its translation: CASSLLGFADTQYF.

Comment on this clonotype: A much larger clone is a single base away; this may be a read error. This chain's CDR3 is CASSQDLGGPRHF. CDR3 sequence (DNA): TGTGCCAGCAGCCAAGATTTGGGGGGGCCCCGGCATTTT. V and J are TRBV3-1 and TRBJ1-5, with D perhaps matching TRBD1 (6 bases). Germline V gives CDR1 LGHDT, CDR2 YNNKEL (reference sequence). This CDR3 contains 13 residues.

Many counts were recorded for this clonotype. This chain connects TRBV7-9 to TRBJ2-7, with D perhaps matching TRBD1 (6 bases). Germline V gives CDR1 SEHNR, CDR2 FQNEAQ (reference sequence). Deletions cut 9 bases from V and 4 bases from J, with 10 bases between. This CDR3 is built from 11 residues. The CDR3 loop is CASVRGYEQYF. Written as DNA, the CDR3 is TGTGCCAGTGTCAGGGGTTACGAGCAGTACTTC.

This clonotype was counted at least ten times. Since the CDR3 does not end with the conserved phenylalanine or tryptophan, this likely comes from a read error. The chain employs TRBV10-1 and TRBJ2-3; D is perhaps TRBD1 (5 bases). The CDR3 is made up of 15 amino acids. The V gene lost 3 bases and the J gene lost 3 bases, with 13 bases spanning the gap. Germline V gives CDR1 WNHNN, CDR2 SYGVQD (reference sequence). The CDR3 DNA reads TGCGCCAGCAGTGATTCCAGGGTGGGGACAGATACGCAGTATCTT. Translated: CASSDSRVGTDTQYL.

The chain couples TRBV5-6 to TRBJ2-3; 8 nucleotides line up with TRBD2. Per germline, CDR1 SGHDT and CDR2 YYEEEE. The CDR3 runs to 14 residues. The trim removed 7 bases at V and 8 bases at J, leaving 12 bases unmatched. In DNA form, the CDR3 reads TGTGCCAGCCGTCTTGGCGGGGGGCCGGGTACGCAGTATTTT. Encoded protein: CASRLGGGPGTQYF.

This clonotype was counted ten times or more. CDR3 region: CASRQTGASNQPQHF. The CDR3 DNA reads as TGTGCCAGTAGACAAACAGGTGCCTCCAATCAGCCCCAGCATTTT. The V and J genes are TRBV19 and TRBJ1-5; the D gene is possibly TRBD1 (5 bases). The V and J ends lost 6 bases and 3 bases respectively, with 15 bases between them. The CDR3 consists of 15 residues. Per the germline V gene, CDR1 is LNHDA and CDR2 is SQIVND (reference sequence). The full variable domain, with the rest looked up from reference TRBV19 and TRBJ1-5, is DGGITQSPKYLFRKEGQNVTLSCEQNLNHDAMYWYRQDPGQGLRLIYYSQIVNDFQKGDIAEGYSVSREKKESFPLTVTSAQKNPTAFYLCASRQTGASNQPQHFGDGTRLSIL.

This rearrangement joins TRBV27 to TRBJ2-5; possible D gene TRBD1, 7 bases. V gave up 3 bases and J gave up 4 bases, with 15 bases separating them. CDR1 MNHEY and CDR2 SMNVEV come from the germline V gene (reference sequence). The CDR3 totals 15 residues. CDR3 residues: CASSLGYRGGETQYF. CDR3 nucleotides: TGTGCCAGCAGTTTGGGATACAGGGGAGGAGAGACCCAGTACTTC.

This clonotype was seen many times. This chain joins TRBV6-6 and TRBJ1-1, with TRBD1 matching 8 bases. V shed 1 base, J shed 3 bases, and the junction held 1 base outside the gene matches. This CDR3 is built from 14 residues. Germline assignment: CDR1 MNHNY and CDR2 SVGAGI (reference sequence). The CDR3 spells CASSYLQGDTEAFF. CDR3 in DNA: TGTGCCAGCAGTTACTTACAGGGGGACACTGAAGCTTTCTTT.

The gene calls are TRBV7-9 and TRBJ1-2; 12 nucleotides line up with TRBD1. Germline-derived CDR1 and CDR2 are SEHNR and FQNEAQ (reference sequence). The V and J ends lost 5 bases and 9 bases, in that order; junction bases with no gene match: 13. The CDR3 contains 16 residues. The CDR3 region is CASSRETGTGGASYTF. The CDR3 bases are TGTGCCAGCAGCCGCGAAACCGGGACAGGGGGCGCGAGCTACACCTTC.

This clonotype showed up many times. The chain uses TRBV12-2 and TRBJ1-1; the table assigns TRBD1, which was not confirmed against the DNA. TRBV12-2 is designated a pseudogene. The CDR3 loop spans 17 amino acids. The CDR3: CASRLGGEEAKNTEAFF. CDR3 DNA sequence: TGTGCAAGTCGCTTAGGGGGAGAGGAAGCGAAGAACACTGAAGCTTTCTTT.

This clonotype was seen ten or more times. The V call is TRBV3-1, the J call TRBJ2-2; D is possibly TRBD2 (6 bases). The CDR3 totals 14 residues. Germline assignment: CDR1 LGHDT and CDR2 YNNKEL (reference sequence). V lost 4 bases and J lost 0, with 6 bases in between. CDR3 nucleotide sequence: TGTGCCAGCAGCCGGGGGGCGAACACCGGGGAGCTGTTTTTT. Translating it yields CASSRGANTGELFF.

This clonotype was seen a handful of times. J is TRBJ2-5 and V is TRBV13; D not resolved. The germline V gene encodes CDR1 PRHDT and CDR2 FYEKMQ (reference sequence). The ends were cut back, 1 base at V and 4 bases at J, with 4 bases in the middle. This CDR3 region has 12 residues. CDR3: CASSLAAETQYF. In DNA, the CDR3 is TGTGCCAGCAGCTTAGCAGCAGAGACCCAGTACTTC.

This clonotype came up a few times. V and J are TRBV28 and TRBJ1-2; TRBD1 is a possible D gene (5 bases). In germline, CDR1 is MDHEN, CDR2 SYDVKM. This CDR3 is 15 amino acids long. V gave up 2 bases and J gave up 4 bases, with 14 bases separating them. CDR3 loop: CASSLASRESYGYTF. CDR3 nucleotides: TGTGCCAGCAGTTTAGCGAGCAGGGAGAGCTATGGCTACACCTTC.

This clonotype was observed many times. The chain has TRBV30 and TRBJ2-3; 11 positions match TRBD2. Germline trimming cut 0 bases from V and 6 bases from J; bases unmatched to any gene: 2. The CDR3 consists of 14 residues. Germline V gene sequence: CDR1 GTSNPN, CDR2 SVGIG (reference sequence). The CDR3 sequence: CAWSVVAGGDTQYF. The DNA for the CDR3 is TGTGCCTGGAGTGTAGTAGCGGGGGGGGATACGCAGTATTTT.

This clonotype rates as medium-sized. V and J are TRBV29-1 and TRBJ2-5; 9 bases match TRBD2. There are 11 residues in the CDR3. CDR1 is SQVTM and CDR2 is ANQGSEA in the germline V gene. CDR3 bases: TGCGGCGGGAGGGCCAGAGAGACCCAGTACTTC. Protein sequence: CGGRARETQYF.